This T cell receptor (beta chain) is from a study of Tregs in tolerant kidney transplant recipients (dated by TCRdb to the late 2010s). As for the study more broadly: The study used TCRbeta sequencing to identify donor-specific regulatory T cells before combined kidney and bone marrow transplantation, then tracked those cells after transplant.

Taken with the paper, the label for time point translates to: 6 months after combined kidney and bone marrow transplant. The transplants used related donors with nonmyeloablative bone marrow transplantation, and mixed chimerism in the human trials was transient. Unstimulated Tregs (CD4+CD25+CD127-), CD4+ non-Tregs (CD4+CD25-), CD4 and CD8 cells were FACS-sorted from thawed PBMCs. 4 combined kidney and bone marrow transplant recipients from the ITN036ST trial were included as patients, and samples were available only from these trial subjects. Healthy control blood was separated into PBMCs by Ficoll density gradient and cryopreserved, and patient PBMCs were collected both before and after transplant. Overall results and qualifications from the work: Biological reproducibility was not directly addressed, though technical replication error appeared minimal. For some patients the PCR primers changed over time, which made it impossible to compare the samples from those patients at the nucleotide level. Because the study included only a small number of patients, the results must be confirmed in larger populations and under other immunosuppression protocols. In tolerant patients, the expansion of donor-specific Tregs was greater than global Treg expansion, suggesting that the expansion was antigen-driven rather than nonspecific. Expanding Tregs with activated donor B cells appeared to identify the most biologically relevant and donor-specific TCRbeta repertoire.

Including the terminal cysteine and phenylalanine, the CDR3 comprises 13 residues. The retained sequence is limited to the CDR3, 39 bases, with the frame set at the first base. V is cut back by 5 bases and J by 6 bases, with 5 bases in the junction unmatched. From the germline V gene, CDR1 is LGHNA and CDR2 is YNFKEQ. For TCRbeta CDR3 sequencing, genomic DNA from the sorted cells was extracted using the QIAGEN DNeasy Blood and Tissue Kit. High-throughput TCRbeta CDR3 sequencing was carried out commercially through immunoSEQ, with PCR amplification with bias correction and internal controls included. The authors' pipeline ran thus. Unique productive TCRbeta sequences were defined by CDR3 nucleotide sequence when primers matched and otherwise by CDR3 amino acid sequence together with Vbeta and Jbeta genes. To correct sorting error, sequences shared between sorted populations at a frequency ratio of 2:1 or less were removed; the rest were assigned to the higher population. A sequence was defined as donor-reactive if the sequence was expanded at least 5-fold in CFSE-low cells compared with unstimulated cells and had a frequency of at least 0.01% in CFSE-low cells. Jensen-Shannon divergence, calculated on the top 100 TCRbeta sequences ranked by frequency, was used to quantify repertoire divergence. For samples with multiple sequencing runs, sorting error was corrected in each run separately before the runs were combined. TCRdb provides this immuneACCESS table in a form limited to in-frame rearrangements. Some clones are lacking; in checked studies, under half of them reflect an unresolved V gene, and why the rest are absent is not known. The D gene and trimming were derived from the DNA, and the V and J assignments and clone size from that table. The sample has 65,000 or so clones on record, about 90% of them singletons. About 4% of the sample rests with the top ten.

This clone was counted a single time. Its target antigen remains unknown. Within one base of it there is no much larger clone, and no base qualities were kept. The receptor chain draws on TRBV4-2 and TRBJ2-7; 9 junctional bases match TRBD2. The source was CD4+ T cells from blood (PBMCs), collected 6 months after the transplant. This sequence originates from a human patient who received a combined kidney and bone marrow transplant. Some T cells may be donor cells from the graft after a transplant. CDR3 sequence: CASSTEREAEQYF. The bases read TGTGCCAGCAGCACGGAGCGGGAGGCCGAGCAGTACTTC.